Each of the 12 T cell receptor beta chains below was sequenced from the same sample in a study of monozygotic twins with inflammatory bowel disease. TCRdb derives one entry per CDR3 protein from the 5' RACE reads, leaving out DNA. This sample contains roughly 330,000 distinct CDR3 sequences. Sequencing was done on a sample of blood. These receptors came from a human donor with ulcerative colitis or Crohn's disease, or a healthy co-twin of an affected twin (not recorded which).

The chain couples TRBV5-1 to TRBJ1-1; TCRdb names TRBD1, which stays unverified in the absence of DNA. The germline CDR1 and CDR2 sequences are SGHRS and YFSETQ. The CDR3 extends over 14 amino acids. The CDR3 sequence is CASSSDPVNTEAFF.

The chain is built from TRBV28 and TRBJ2-2. Germline CDR1 and CDR2: MDHEN and SYDVKM. CDR3 length: 13 residues. The CDR3 region is CASSLRRTGELFF.

The CDR3 sequence is CSARRGASTDTQYF. The rearrangement joins TRBV20-1 to TRBJ2-3; lacking DNA, the TRBD2 call made by TCRdb goes unchecked. The CDR3 is 14 residues long. CDR1 and CDR2 from the germline V gene are DFQATT and SNEGSKA (reference sequence).

The chain recombines TRBV20-1 with TRBJ2-3; TCRdb's D call, TRBD1, is unchecked because there is no DNA. The CDR3 extends over 12 amino acids. Germline values: CDR1 DFQATT, CDR2 SNEGSKA (reference sequence). CDR3 sequence reads: CSAGDGGDTQYF.

The V call is TRBV20-1, the J call TRBJ1-5; TCRdb proposes TRBD1, but this gene call is untestable without DNA. CDR1 is DFQATT and CDR2 is SNEGSKA in the germline V gene (reference sequence). CDR3 length equals 13 residues. CDR3 amino acids: CSVPGEGDQPQHF.

This rearrangement joins TRBV5-1 to TRBJ1-1; TCRdb names TRBD1, which stays unverified in the absence of DNA. The CDR3 loop spans 16 amino acids. Germline V gene data show CDR1 as SGHRS and CDR2 as YFSETQ. The chain's CDR3 is CASSSGGGSLNTEAFF.

The chain combines TRBV11-2 with TRBJ1-3; TCRdb names TRBD1, which stays unverified in the absence of DNA. This CDR3 comprises 18 residues. From germline, CDR1 is SGHAT and CDR2 FQNNGV. The CDR3 spells CASSPDQQGIGTGNTIYF.

This CDR3 is CASSLRFTPGELFF. The V gene is TRBV7-9, the J gene TRBJ2-2. In germline, CDR1 is SEHNR, CDR2 FQNEAQ (reference sequence). The CDR3 has 14 residues.

The rearrangement uses TRBV5-6 and TRBJ1-4. CDR1 is SGHDT, CDR2 YYEEEE, per germline. The CDR3 runs to 15 residues. The CDR3 region is CASSRPSTTNEKLFF.

The V gene is TRBV11-2, the J gene TRBJ2-4. This CDR3 has 13 amino acids. Germline V CDR1 and CDR2: SGHAT, FQNNGV. CDR3: CASSVTSLVIQYF.

This rearrangement joins TRBV4-3 to TRBJ2-3; as DNA is missing, the TRBD1 call by TCRdb cannot be tested. CDR1 LGHNA and CDR2 YSLEER come from the germline V gene. The CDR3 totals 15 residues. Here the CDR3 reads CASSLRDRGTDTQYF.

This chain connects TRBV6-2 or TRBV6-3 to TRBJ2-5. This CDR3 has 11 residues. The germline gives CDR1 MNHEY, CDR2 SVGEGT. This chain's CDR3 is CASSYGETQYF.